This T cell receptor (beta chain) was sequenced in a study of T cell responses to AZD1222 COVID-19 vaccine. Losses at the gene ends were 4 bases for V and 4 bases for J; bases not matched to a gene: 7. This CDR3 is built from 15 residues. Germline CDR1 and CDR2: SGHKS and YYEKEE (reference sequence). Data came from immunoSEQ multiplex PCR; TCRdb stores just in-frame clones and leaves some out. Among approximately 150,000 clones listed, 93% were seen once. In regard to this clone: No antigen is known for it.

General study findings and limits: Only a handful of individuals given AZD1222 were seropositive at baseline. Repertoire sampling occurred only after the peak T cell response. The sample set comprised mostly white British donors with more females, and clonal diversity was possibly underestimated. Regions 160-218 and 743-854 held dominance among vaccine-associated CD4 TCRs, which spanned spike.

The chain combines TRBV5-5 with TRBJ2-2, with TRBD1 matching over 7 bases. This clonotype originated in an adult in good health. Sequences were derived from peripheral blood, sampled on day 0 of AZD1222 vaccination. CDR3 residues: CASSHETGPTGELFF. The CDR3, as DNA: TGTGCCAGCAGCCACGAGACAGGGCCCACCGGGGAGCTGTTTTTT.